This section outlines one T cell receptor beta chain sequence together with its context. Its antigen remains unknown. Libraries were prepared by immunoSEQ multiplex PCR; TCRdb keeps only in-frame clonotypes and omits some of them. The top ten clones hold about 26% of a sample with about 15,000 clones, over 70% of them seen once. Antigen-specific CD4+ T cells were expanded (with viral peptide pools) by the ViraFEST assay ahead of sequencing. Subsequent to 10 days of culture, CD4+ T cells were isolated. This person caught SARS-CoV-2 sometime from March to December 2020, and PCR testing confirmed the infection. Participants were vaccinated with two doses of either the BNT162b2 or mRNA-1273 vaccine. Cultures had half their medium replaced with IL-2 medium on days 3 and 7. The V end lost 1 base, the J end lost 6 bases, and 12 bases lay between the germline ends. Germline CDR1 is SGHTA and CDR2 is FQGNSA. The CDR3 totals 15 residues.

The sample originates from a study of vaccination effects on CD4 cells after COVID-19. Looking at the study overall: Early after vaccination, and again late, a few convalescent patients were sampled.

The chain has TRBV7-2 and TRBJ1-4; weak D call: TRBD1 (6 bases). The input for sequencing was CD4+ T cells from PBMCs cultured with HCoV-NL63 spike peptides, taken after COVID-19 vaccination. The sequence derives from a human donor who had a prior SARS-CoV-2 infection. The CDR3 bases are TGTGCCAGCAGCTTAGAAGGGGGGATTGATGAAAAACTGTTTTTT. It yields the protein CASSLEGGIDEKLFF.